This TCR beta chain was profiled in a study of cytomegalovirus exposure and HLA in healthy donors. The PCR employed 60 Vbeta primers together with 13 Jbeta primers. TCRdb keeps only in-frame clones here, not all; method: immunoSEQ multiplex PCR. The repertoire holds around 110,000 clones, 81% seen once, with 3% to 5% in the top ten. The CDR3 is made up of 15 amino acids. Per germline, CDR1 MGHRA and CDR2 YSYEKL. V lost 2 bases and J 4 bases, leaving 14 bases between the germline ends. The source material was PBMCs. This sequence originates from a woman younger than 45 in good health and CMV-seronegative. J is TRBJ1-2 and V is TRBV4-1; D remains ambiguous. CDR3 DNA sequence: TGCGCCAGCAGCCAACCAGAACAGTTCTCCTATGGCTACACCTTC. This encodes CASSQPEQFSYGYTF.